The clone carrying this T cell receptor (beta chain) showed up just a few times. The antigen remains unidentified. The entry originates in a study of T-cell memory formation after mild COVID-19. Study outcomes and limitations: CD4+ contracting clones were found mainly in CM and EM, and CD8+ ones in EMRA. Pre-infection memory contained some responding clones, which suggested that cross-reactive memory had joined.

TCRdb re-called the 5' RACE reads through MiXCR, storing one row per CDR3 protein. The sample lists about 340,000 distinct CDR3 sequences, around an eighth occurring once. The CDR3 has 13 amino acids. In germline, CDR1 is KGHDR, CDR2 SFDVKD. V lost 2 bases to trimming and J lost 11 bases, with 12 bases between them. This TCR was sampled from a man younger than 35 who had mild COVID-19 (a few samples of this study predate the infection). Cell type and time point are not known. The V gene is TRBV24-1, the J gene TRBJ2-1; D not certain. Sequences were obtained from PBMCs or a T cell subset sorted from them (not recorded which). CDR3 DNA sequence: TGTGCCACCAGTGATTCGATAGGGTACAAGCAGTTCTTC. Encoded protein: CATSDSIGYKQFF.